The present T cell receptor (beta chain) was sequenced within a study of shared clonotypes between healthy human individuals. CD45RO-negative cells were positively selected for CCR7, leaving out terminally differentiated effector memory CD45RA+ cells. The V end was cut by 3 bases, the J end by 8 bases, with 17 bases between. Germline V gene data show CDR1 as SEHNR and CDR2 as FQNEAQ (reference sequence). This CDR3 is built from 15 residues. As for this clone: The antigen is unknown.

Clones were read by immunoSEQ multiplex PCR, and TCRdb kept only the in-frame ones, dropping some. The top ten hold over 0.09% of the sample, which has about 650,000 clones, around 95% seen once. Notes on the study in general: It was the few donors that limited the genetic and exposure-history diversity represented. A reduction in generation probabilities was seen for non-shared clonotypes relative to those shared by all four donors. Between several donors, naive CD4 clonotypes were shared at a level of approximately 5%.

The chain joins TRBV7-9 to TRBJ2-1, with D tentatively TRBD2 (6 bases). The sequence derives from a woman between 25 and 40 years old in good health. The source material was naive CD8+ T cells sorted from blood. CDR3 nucleotides: TGTGCCAGCAGCTTGCCGGGACTCTACTCCGATGAGCAGTTCTTC. Translation gives CASSLPGLYSDEQFF.